This T cell receptor (beta chain) originates from a study of T cell responses to AZD1222 COVID-19 vaccine. Regarding the study as a whole: Sampling that yielded the repertoires occurred only after the peak T cell response. At study baseline, merely five or six AZD1222 recipients were seropositive.

Germline CDR1 LGHDT, CDR2 YNNKEL (reference sequence). CDR3 size: 16 residues. Trimming cost V 3 bases and J 4 bases, with 16 bases left between them. The table came from immunoSEQ multiplex PCR; TCRdb's copy has only in-frame clones and leaves some out. The sample comprises about 98,000 clones, 70% to 90% of which are singletons, and around 5.1% rests with the top ten. This clone was seen only once. Its antigen is currently unknown. J is TRBJ1-5 and V is TRBV3-1 (or the pseudogene TRBV3-2); tentatively, D is TRBD1 (5 bases). Sequencing was performed on peripheral blood, taken on day 0 of AZD1222 vaccination. The source of this sequence is an adult in good health. CDR3 amino acids: CASSHPRAGLNQPQHF. CDR3 in DNA: TGTGCCAGCAGCCACCCCAGGGCAGGCCTTAATCAGCCCCAGCATTTT.